This T cell receptor (beta chain) came from a study of shared clonotypes between healthy human individuals. Whole-study context: Sampling drew on donors who were two women and a few men aged 18 to 49.

Study-level points and caveats: Some naive CD4 clonotypes, 5% to 5.5%, turned up in common across four donors. The study found lower generation probabilities in non-shared clonotypes than in those shared by all four donors.

A note on this clone: Its antigen is undetermined.

Clones were sequenced by immunoSEQ multiplex PCR, and TCRdb holds only the in-frame ones, with some missing. The sample lists millions of clones, about 92% seen once, with 0.13% to 0.15% in the top ten. This clonotype was sampled from a man aged 18 to 30 in good health. Sequencing input: naive CD4+ T cells sorted from blood. Subset in this sample: CD45RA+ positively selected.

CDR3 sequence (DNA): TGTGCCAGTCGACTGATGCCGAACACTGAAGCTTTCTTT. This gives the protein CASRLMPNTEAFF. The rearrangement links TRBV5-4 to TRBJ1-1; D unclear. V shed 8 bases and J shed 1 base, with 12 bases lying between them. This CDR3 region has 13 residues. Germline values: CDR1 SGHNT, CDR2 YYREEE (reference sequence).